This T cell receptor (beta chain) is drawn from a study of blood T cell repertoires in COVID-19. Study-wide context: The United States, Italy and Spain were the sources of the acute and convalescent COVID-19 samples. PBMCs, B-cell-depleted T cells, or T cells were the source of the cDNA or gDNA that made up the material.

Germline V gene data show CDR1 as MDHEN and CDR2 as SYDVKM. The CDR3 runs 12 residues. With V trimmed by 7 bases and J by 6 bases, 5 bases remained unmatched. Per the original methods: Scientists estimated how many nucleated cells there were by amplifying reference gene primers. Clones were read by immunoSEQ multiplex PCR, and TCRdb kept only the in-frame ones, dropping some. V and J calls and clone size come straight from that table; D and trimming were deduced from the DNA. The sample yields about 300,000 clones, around 86% seen once. The clonotype originates from a woman aged 50 to 65 with acute or convalescent COVID-19. The chain combines TRBV28 with TRBJ2-7; 8 bases are a match to TRBD2. The sequencing sample was made of peripheral blood. CDR3 amino acids: CASTRGGFEQYF. In DNA form, the CDR3 reads TGTGCCAGCACCCGGGGGGGTTTCGAGCAGTACTTC. The entire variable domain, with the rest obtained from reference TRBV28 and TRBJ2-7, is as follows: DVKVTQSSRYLVKRTGEKVFLECVQDMDHENMFWYRQDPGLGLRLIYFSYDVKMKEKGDIPEGYSVSREKKERFSLILESASTNQTSMYLCASTRGGFEQYFGPGTRLTVT.